The 26 T cell receptor beta chains below were found in one sample sequenced in a study of regulatory T cells in long-lasting Graves disease. Time point reported: persistent/refractory GD, antithyroid drugs over 5 years with positive TRAb. From PBMCs, RNA was extracted and then used to make the TCR library. CDR3 regions were amplified by Arm-PCR using iRepertoire HTBI primers to build TCR beta libraries. TCRdb fed the multiplex PCR reads into MiXCR, producing one record per CDR3 protein. This sample has approximately 400,000 distinct CDR3 sequences, with 23% found just once. Specimen: peripheral blood mononuclear cells (PBMCs), collected when the disease was refractory, from a patient treated with antithyroid drugs. The receptors come from a female donor with Graves disease.

The chain links TRBV3-1 to TRBJ1-1; D possibly corresponds to TRBD1 (5 bases). Germline assignment: CDR1 LGHDT and CDR2 YNNKEL (reference sequence). V gave up 5 bases and J gave up 4 bases, with 14 bases separating them. This CDR3 is 14 amino acids long. This chain's CDR3 is CASSTRGSGTEAFF. The CDR3 DNA reads TGTGCCAGCAGCACTAGGGGTTCCGGCACTGAAGCTTTCTTT.

The CDR3 is CAIGTGASQPQHF. The CDR3 bases are TGTGCCATAGGGACAGGGGCGTCTCAGCCCCAGCATTTT. V gene TRBV19 combines with J gene TRBJ1-5; 10 positions match TRBD1. Germline loops: CDR1 LNHDA, CDR2 SQIVND (reference sequence). V shed 10 bases, J shed 6 bases, and the junction held 6 bases outside the gene matches. The CDR3 loop spans 13 amino acids. Variable domain in full (rest from reference TRBV19 and TRBJ1-5): DGGITQSPKYLFRKEGQNVTLSCEQNLNHDAMYWYRQDPGQGLRLIYYSQIVNDFQKGDIAEGYSVSREKKESFPLTVTSAQKNPTAFYLCAIGTGASQPQHFGDGTRLSIL.

V and J are TRBV2 and TRBJ1-6; no reliable D call. V shed 1 base and J shed 10 bases, with 8 bases lying between them. From germline, CDR1 is SNHLY and CDR2 FYNNEI. The CDR3 length is 13 residues. The CDR3: CASSEGAASPLHF. In nucleotides, the CDR3 is TGTGCCAGCAGTGAAGGGGCGGCCTCACCCCTCCACTTT. The full variable domain, its missing parts supplied by reference TRBV2 and TRBJ1-6, is EPEVTQTPSHQVTQMGQEVILRCVPISNHLYFYWYRQILGQKVEFLVSFYNNEISEKSEIFDDQFSVERPDGSNFTLKIRSTKLEDSAMYFCASSEGAASPLHFGNGTRLTVT.

In regard to this clonotype: A much larger clone is a single base away; this may be a read error. V gene TRBV29-1 combines with J gene TRBJ1-2, with D tentatively TRBD1 (6 bases). Looked up from germline, CDR1 is SQVTM and CDR2 is ANQGSEA. This CDR3 has 12 residues. CDR3 DNA sequence: TGCAGCGTTGAGGGGACACCCTATAGCTACACCTTC. Protein sequence: CSVEGTPYSYTF.

At least ten counts were recorded for this clonotype. The chain uses TRBV2 and TRBJ1-5; TRBD1 agrees at 7 bases. There are 14 residues in the CDR3. Looked up from germline, CDR1 is SNHLY and CDR2 is FYNNEI. The V segment lost 3 bases and the J segment 4 bases; nucleotides outside the gene matches: 3. DNA for the CDR3: TGTGCCAGCAGTGATTCAGGGGGGAATCAGCCCCAGCATTTT. It encodes CASSDSGGNQPQHF.

This clonotype was seen only a few times. The rearrangement joins TRBV7-9 to TRBJ2-1, with 11 bases that match TRBD1. With the DNA end fitting TRBJ2-5 better, the J assignment may be wrong. The CDR3 extends over 15 amino acids. Germline V gives CDR1 SEHNR, CDR2 FQNEAQ (reference sequence). The CDR3 DNA is TGTGCCAGCAGCATCCCGGGACAGGGGGAAGAGACCCAGTACTTC. Amino acids: CASSIPGQGEETQYF.

This clonotype has a count of ten or more. The rearrangement uses TRBV7-8 and TRBJ2-2, with 10 bases lining up with TRBD1. The CDR3 totals 14 residues. CDR1 SGHVS and CDR2 FQNEAQ come from the germline V gene. V gave up 8 bases and J gave up 4 bases; unmatched junction bases: 4. CDR3 nucleotides: TGTGCCAGCGGCGGACAGGGGGGCACCGGGGAGCTGTTTTTT. Protein sequence: CASGGQGGTGELFF.

The chain employs TRBV7-8 and TRBJ1-5, with TRBD1 identical over 8 bases. J was trimmed by 7 bases and V by 5 bases; bases with no gene match: 10. The germline gives CDR1 SGHVS, CDR2 FQNEAQ. CDR3 size: 15 residues. DNA for the CDR3: TGTGCCAGCAGCGGAGCAACAGGGGGACGGCAGCCCCAGCATTTT. It encodes CASSGATGGRQPQHF. Variable domain in full (rest from reference TRBV7-8 and TRBJ1-5): GAGVSQSPRYKVAKRGQDVALRCDPISGHVSLFWYQQALGQGPEFLTYFQNEAQLDKSGLPSDRFFAERPEGSVSTLKIQRTQQEDSAVYLCASSGATGGRQPQHFGDGTRLSIL.

The genes are TRBV11-2 and TRBJ1-2; 7 positions match TRBD1. Trimming removed 5 bases from V and 4 bases from J; junction bases left unmatched: 10. CDR3 length equals 15 residues. In germline, CDR1 is SGHAT, CDR2 FQNNGV. The CDR3 region has the DNA TGTGCCAGCAGCGGGGCCGGGACAGATAGCTATGGCTACACCTTC. Translation gives CASSGAGTDSYGYTF.

This clonotype was detected a few times. The chain recombines TRBV28 with TRBJ1-5, with unresolved D. Germline lookup yields CDR1 MDHEN and CDR2 SYDVKM. Trimming stripped 1 base from V and 11 bases from J, with 6 bases between. The CDR3 is made up of 11 amino acids. This chain's CDR3 is CASSLSLAQHF. CDR3 bases: TGTGCCAGCAGTTTATCCCTGGCCCAGCATTTT.

The V call is TRBV11-2, the J call TRBJ2-7, with TRBD2 identical over 11 bases. Germline V CDR1 and CDR2: SGHAT, FQNNGV. The trim removed 3 bases at V and 3 bases at J, leaving 10 bases unmatched. The CDR3 covers 17 residues. The CDR3 DNA is TGTGCCAGCAGCTTGGAATGGGGGACTAGCGGAATCTACGAGCAGTACTTC. Its protein product is CASSLEWGTSGIYEQYF.

This clonotype was seen ten or more times. The gene calls are TRBV5-1 and TRBJ1-2; the D is unclear. The CDR3 sequence is 14 residues long. V lost 0 bases and J 8 bases, leaving 14 bases between the germline ends. The germline gives CDR1 SGHRS, CDR2 YFSETQ. CDR3 DNA sequence: TGCGCCAGCAGCTTGGCAGTGAATCAGGAGGGCTACACCTTC. Amino acid sequence: CASSLAVNQEGYTF.

This clonotype has ten or more counts. At one end, the junction sequence differs from germline, possibly due to a read error. The chain couples TRBV12-3 or TRBV12-4 to TRBJ2-7, with 9 bases that match TRBD2. The CDR3 runs 14 residues. The CDR3 region has the DNA TGTGCCAGCAGTCTAGCGGGGAAAGCCTACGAGCAGTACTTC. Amino acid sequence: CASSLAGKAYEQYF.

The J gene is TRBJ1-3, the V gene TRBV19, with D possibly TRBD1 on 6 matching bases. V was shortened by 5 bases and J by 4 bases, with 15 bases between the two germline ends. Germline V gives CDR1 LNHDA, CDR2 SQIVND (reference sequence). The CDR3 sequence is 15 residues long. The CDR3 region has the DNA TGTGCCAGTAGTGCCACAGGGCGACGAGGAAACACCATATATTTT. Its protein is CASSATGRRGNTIYF.

Many counts were recorded for this clonotype. The chain carries TRBV12-3 or TRBV12-4 and TRBJ1-5; D call uncertain. Deletions cut 1 base from V and 8 bases from J, with 6 bases between. The CDR3 runs 12 residues. In DNA, the CDR3 is TGTGCCAGCAGTTTAGGTGCTAAGCCCCAGCATTTT. It codes for CASSLGAKPQHF.

This clonotype has more than one count but fewer than ten. V is TRBV30 and J is TRBJ1-4, with TRBD1 as a possible D gene (6 bases). V lost 3 bases and J 8 bases, leaving 16 bases between the germline ends. CDR3 length: 14 amino acids. CDR1 and CDR2 from the germline V gene are GTSNPN and SVGIG (reference sequence). CDR3 in amino acids: CAWSPTGSGEKLFF. The CDR3 region has the DNA TGTGCCTGGAGCCCAACAGGGAGTGGGGAAAAACTGTTTTTT.

This clonotype was observed at least ten times. For the CDR3, the DNA is TGCAGTGCTAGAGATTGGCTAGCGGGAGGTGGCTTGGTGGAGACCCAGTACTTC. Translated: CSARDWLAGGGLVETQYF. The rearrangement joins TRBV20-1 to TRBJ2-5, with 11 bases lining up with TRBD2. Germline CDR1 reads DFQATT; CDR2 reads SNEGSKA (reference sequence). V was clipped by 0 bases and J by 5 bases; unmatched bases: 14. The CDR3 length is 18 residues.

Ten or more counts support this clonotype. The chain couples TRBV7-2 to TRBJ2-7; 10 bases are a match to TRBD1. The trim removed 5 bases at V and 2 bases at J, leaving 3 bases unmatched. Germline loops: CDR1 SGHTA, CDR2 FQGNSA. The CDR3 has 14 residues. CDR3 DNA: TGTGCCAGCAGCCGAGGGACAGGGGCCTACGAGCAGTACTTC. It codes for CASSRGTGAYEQYF.

The chain joins TRBV3-1 to TRBJ2-5; a possible D gene is TRBD1 (6 bases). V dropped 4 bases and J dropped 1 base, with 13 bases sitting between them. The germline V gene has CDR1 LGHDT and CDR2 YNNKEL (reference sequence). The CDR3 sequence is 15 residues long. This CDR3 reads CASSPSLGGQETQYF. The CDR3 DNA follows: TGTGCCAGCAGCCCCTCGCTAGGGGGCCAAGAGACCCAGTACTTC.

This sequence joins TRBV28 and TRBJ1-2; D unresolved. The ends were cut back, 11 bases at V and 0 bases at J, with 16 bases in the middle. The CDR3 has 14 residues. Germline values: CDR1 MDHEN, CDR2 SYDVKM. As DNA, the CDR3 is TGTGCCGTCGCTCTTAGGCGCCCTAACTATGGCTACACCTTC. It translates to CAVALRRPNYGYTF.

This clonotype showed up many times. The rearrangement joins TRBV6-5 to TRBJ2-5, with 8 nucleotides matching TRBD1. Germline lookup yields CDR1 MNHEY and CDR2 SVGAGI. The CDR3 has 16 amino acids. J gave up 6 bases and V 2 bases, and 11 bases lay outside the gene matches. Here the CDR3 reads CASSYDGSGGSKTQYF. CDR3 bases: TGTGCCAGCAGTTACGACGGCTCAGGGGGCTCAAAGACCCAGTACTTC.

This clonotype was seen at least ten times. The chain is built from TRBV12-3 or TRBV12-4 and TRBJ2-7; no firm D call. With 6 bases removed from V and 0 bases from J, the gap between germline ends came to 15 bases. The CDR3 runs 15 residues. CDR3 DNA sequence: TGTGCCAGCAGCCGGACGTTTTGGGGCTCCTACGAGCAGTACTTC. Its protein is CASSRTFWGSYEQYF.

This clonotype appeared a single time. One junction end disagrees with the germline gene, perhaps due to a read error. This chain links TRBV7-7 with TRBJ2-1; tentative D call: TRBD2 (5 bases). In germline, CDR1 is SSHAT, CDR2 FNYEAQ (reference sequence). CDR3 length equals 14 residues. The CDR3 reads CASSHIASGDEQFF. In nucleotides, the CDR3 is TGTGCTAGCAGCCACATAGCGTCTGGGGATGAGCAGTTCTTC.

This clonotype has a handful of counts. CDR3 sequence: CASSIEAPTGELFF. The CDR3 bases are TGTGCCAGTAGTATCGAAGCGCCTACCGGGGAGCTGTTTTTT. V and J are TRBV19 and TRBJ2-2; D not resolved. Trimming shortened V by 3 bases and J by 5 bases, and 10 bases separated the two germline ends. This CDR3 contains 14 residues. Germline V gives CDR1 LNHDA, CDR2 SQIVND (reference sequence).

In this sample, this clonotype turned up many times. J is TRBJ1-1 and V is TRBV2; D is perhaps TRBD1 (5 bases). Trimming removed 4 bases at V and 1 base at J, with 7 bases between. CDR1 is SNHLY and CDR2 is FYNNEI in the germline V gene. This CDR3 has 13 amino acids. DNA for the CDR3: TGTGCCAGCAGTGGACAGTCGAACACTGAAGCTTTCTTT. Translated: CASSGQSNTEAFF.

This clonotype was picked up a small number of times. This chain joins TRBV29-1 and TRBJ1-1, with no clear D. The V gene's germline CDR1 is SQVTM and CDR2 ANQGSEA. The CDR3 runs to 12 residues. V lost 5 bases, J lost 4 bases, and 11 bases lay in between. The CDR3 DNA reads as TGCAGCGTTTGGGTTATGAGCACTGAAGCTTTCTTT. Translated, it gives CSVWVMSTEAFF.